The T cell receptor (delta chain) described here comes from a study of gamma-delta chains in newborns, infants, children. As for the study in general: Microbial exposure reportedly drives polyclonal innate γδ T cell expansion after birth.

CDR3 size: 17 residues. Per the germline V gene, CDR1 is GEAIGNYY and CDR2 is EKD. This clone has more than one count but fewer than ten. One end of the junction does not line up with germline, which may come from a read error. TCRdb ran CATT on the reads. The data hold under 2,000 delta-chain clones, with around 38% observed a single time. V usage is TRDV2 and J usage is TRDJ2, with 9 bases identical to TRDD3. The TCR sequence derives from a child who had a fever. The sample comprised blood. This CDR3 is CACDTRLLGDPRVRAFF. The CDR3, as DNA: TGTGCCTGTGACACCCGCTTACTGGGGGACCCCCGCGTGCGTGCCTTTTTT.